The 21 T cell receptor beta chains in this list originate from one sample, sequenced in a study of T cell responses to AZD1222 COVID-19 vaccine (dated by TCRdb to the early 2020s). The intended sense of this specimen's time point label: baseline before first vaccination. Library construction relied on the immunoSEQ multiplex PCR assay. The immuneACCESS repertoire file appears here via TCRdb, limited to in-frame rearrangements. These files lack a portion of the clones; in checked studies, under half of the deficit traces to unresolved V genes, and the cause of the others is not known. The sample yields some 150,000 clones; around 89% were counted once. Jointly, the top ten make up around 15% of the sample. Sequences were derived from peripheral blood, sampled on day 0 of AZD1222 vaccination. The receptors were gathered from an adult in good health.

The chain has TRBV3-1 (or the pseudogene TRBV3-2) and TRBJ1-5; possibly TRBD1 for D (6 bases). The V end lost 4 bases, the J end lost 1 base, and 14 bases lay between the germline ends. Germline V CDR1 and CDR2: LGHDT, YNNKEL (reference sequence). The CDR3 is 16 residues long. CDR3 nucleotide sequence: TGTGCCAGCAGCCCACGTTTACAGGGAAGCAATCAGCCCCAGCATTTT. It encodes CASSPRLQGSNQPQHF.

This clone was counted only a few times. In DNA form, the CDR3 reads TGTGCCTGGAGTGTACAGGGGGAAAGTGGCTACACCTTC. It codes for CAWSVQGESGYTF. The V and J genes are TRBV30 and TRBJ1-2; 8 nucleotides agree with TRBD1. Trimming cost V 0 bases and J 7 bases; bases outside gene matches: 4. The CDR3 is made up of 13 amino acids. CDR1 and CDR2 (germline): GTSNPN, SVGIG (reference sequence). Looking up the rest from reference TRBV30 and TRBJ1-2 gives the full variable domain: SQTIHQWPATLVQPVGSPLSLECTVEGTSNPNLYWYRQAAGRGLQLLFYSVGIGQISSEVPQNLSASRPQDRQFILSSKKLLLSDSGFYLCAWSVQGESGYTFGSGTRLTVV.

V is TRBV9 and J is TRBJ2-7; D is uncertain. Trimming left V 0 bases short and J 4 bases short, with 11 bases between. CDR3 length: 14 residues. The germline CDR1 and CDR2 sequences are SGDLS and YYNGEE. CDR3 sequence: CASSVGYGPYEQYF. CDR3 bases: TGTGCCAGCAGCGTAGGGTACGGGCCATACGAGCAGTACTTC.

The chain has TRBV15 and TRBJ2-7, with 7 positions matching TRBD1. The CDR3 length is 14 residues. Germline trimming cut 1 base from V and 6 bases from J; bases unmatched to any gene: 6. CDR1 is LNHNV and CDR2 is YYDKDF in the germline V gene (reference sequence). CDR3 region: CATSRGGTGVEQYF. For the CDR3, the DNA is TGTGCCACCAGCAGAGGGGGAACAGGGGTCGAGCAGTACTTC.

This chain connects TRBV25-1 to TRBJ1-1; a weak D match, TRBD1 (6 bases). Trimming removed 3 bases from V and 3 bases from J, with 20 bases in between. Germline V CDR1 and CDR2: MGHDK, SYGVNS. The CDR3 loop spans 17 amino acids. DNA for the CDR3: TGTGCCAGCAGTGAGTTCGCAGGGGTTGTGGATCACACTGAAGCTTTCTTT. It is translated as CASSEFAGVVDHTEAFF.

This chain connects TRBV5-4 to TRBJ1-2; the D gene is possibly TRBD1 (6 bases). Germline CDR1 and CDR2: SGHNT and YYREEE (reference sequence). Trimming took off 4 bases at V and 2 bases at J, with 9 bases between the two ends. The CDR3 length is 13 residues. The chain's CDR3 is CASSDRKNYGYTF. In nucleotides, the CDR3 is TGTGCCAGCAGCGACAGGAAGAACTATGGCTACACCTTC.

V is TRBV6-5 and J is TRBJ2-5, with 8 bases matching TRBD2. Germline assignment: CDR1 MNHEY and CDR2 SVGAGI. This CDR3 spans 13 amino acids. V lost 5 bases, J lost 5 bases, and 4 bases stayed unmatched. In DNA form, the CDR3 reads TGTGCCAGCAGTAGGACTAGCCGGGAGACCCAGTACTTC. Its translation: CASSRTSRETQYF.

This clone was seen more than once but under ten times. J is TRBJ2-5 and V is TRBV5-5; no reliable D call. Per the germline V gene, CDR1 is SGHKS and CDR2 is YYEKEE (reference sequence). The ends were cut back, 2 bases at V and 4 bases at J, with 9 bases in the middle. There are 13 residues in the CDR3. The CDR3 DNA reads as TGTGCCAGCAGCTTTGGGCTAGGAGAGACCCAGTACTTC. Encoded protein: CASSFGLGETQYF.

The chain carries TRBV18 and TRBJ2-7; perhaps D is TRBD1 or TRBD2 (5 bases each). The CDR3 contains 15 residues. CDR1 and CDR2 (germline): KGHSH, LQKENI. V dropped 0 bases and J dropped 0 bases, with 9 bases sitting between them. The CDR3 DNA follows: TGTGCCAGCTCACCACCCGGGACGTTCTCCTACGAGCAGTACTTC. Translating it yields CASSPPGTFSYEQYF.

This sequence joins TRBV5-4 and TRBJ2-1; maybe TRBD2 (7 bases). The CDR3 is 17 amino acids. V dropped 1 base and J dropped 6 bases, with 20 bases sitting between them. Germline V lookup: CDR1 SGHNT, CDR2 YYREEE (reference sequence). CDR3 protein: CASSLRFGGGLGNEQFF. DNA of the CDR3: TGTGCCAGCAGCTTGAGGTTTGGGGGGGGGCTTGGCAATGAGCAGTTCTTC.

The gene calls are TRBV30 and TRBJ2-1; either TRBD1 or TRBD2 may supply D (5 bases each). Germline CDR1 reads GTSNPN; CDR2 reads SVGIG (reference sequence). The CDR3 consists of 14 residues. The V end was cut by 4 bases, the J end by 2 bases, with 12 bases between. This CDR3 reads CAWMGTVPYNEQFF. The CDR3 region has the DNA TGTGCCTGGATGGGGACCGTGCCCTACAATGAGCAGTTCTTC.

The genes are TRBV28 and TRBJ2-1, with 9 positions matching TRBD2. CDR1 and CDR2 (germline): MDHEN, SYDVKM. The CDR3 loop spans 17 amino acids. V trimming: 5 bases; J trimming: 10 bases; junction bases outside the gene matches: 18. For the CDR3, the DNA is TGTGCCAGCAGTCCGCACCTGAGAGTAGCGGGGGTATGGGAGCAGTTCTTC. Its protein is CASSPHLRVAGVWEQFF.

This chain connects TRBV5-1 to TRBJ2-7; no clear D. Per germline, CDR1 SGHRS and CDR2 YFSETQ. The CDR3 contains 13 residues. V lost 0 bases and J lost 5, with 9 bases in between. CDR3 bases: TGCGCCAGCAGCTTGGTAGTCAGCCACGAGCAGTACTTC. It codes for CASSLVVSHEQYF.

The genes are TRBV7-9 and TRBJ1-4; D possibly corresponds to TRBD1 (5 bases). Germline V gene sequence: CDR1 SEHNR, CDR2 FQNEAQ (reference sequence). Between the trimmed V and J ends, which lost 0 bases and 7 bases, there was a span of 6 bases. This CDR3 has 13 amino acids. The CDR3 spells CASSLAGTEKLFF. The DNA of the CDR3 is TGTGCCAGCAGCTTAGCAGGGACTGAAAAACTGTTTTTT.

This CDR3 is CASRQAGGGTGELFF. CDR3 in DNA: TGTGCCAGCAGACAGGCCGGGGGGGGCACCGGGGAGCTGTTTTTT. This chain joins TRBV27 and TRBJ2-2; 8 bases match TRBD2. Trimming at V came to 6 bases and at J to 4 bases, leaving 7 bases not matched to a gene. This CDR3 has 15 amino acids. Germline CDR1 is MNHEY and CDR2 is SMNVEV (reference sequence).

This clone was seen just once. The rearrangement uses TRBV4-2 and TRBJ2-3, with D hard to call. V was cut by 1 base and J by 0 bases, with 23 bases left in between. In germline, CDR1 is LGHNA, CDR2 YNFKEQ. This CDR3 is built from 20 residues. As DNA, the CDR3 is TGTGCCAGCAGCCAAGTGAGTTCGGCCCGGCGGTCTAAAAGCACAGATACGCAGTATTTT. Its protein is CASSQVSSARRSKSTDTQYF.

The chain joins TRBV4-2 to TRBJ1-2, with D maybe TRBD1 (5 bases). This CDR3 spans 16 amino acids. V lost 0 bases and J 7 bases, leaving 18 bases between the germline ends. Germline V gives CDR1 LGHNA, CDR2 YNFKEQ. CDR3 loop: CASSQDSTVFRGGYTF. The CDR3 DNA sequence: TGTGCCAGCAGCCAAGATAGTACAGTGTTTAGGGGTGGCTACACCTTC.

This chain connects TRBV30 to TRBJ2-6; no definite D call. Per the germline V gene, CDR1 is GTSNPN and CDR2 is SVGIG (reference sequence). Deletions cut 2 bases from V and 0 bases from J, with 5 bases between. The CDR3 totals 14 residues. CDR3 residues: CAWSKSSGANVLTF. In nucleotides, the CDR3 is TGTGCCTGGAGTAAGAGCTCTGGGGCCAACGTCCTGACTTTC.

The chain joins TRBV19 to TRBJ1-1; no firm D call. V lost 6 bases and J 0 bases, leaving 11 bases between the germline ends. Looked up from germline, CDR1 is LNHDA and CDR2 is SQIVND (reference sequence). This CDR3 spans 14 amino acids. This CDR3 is CASRSREMNTEAFF. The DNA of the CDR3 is TGTGCCAGTAGAAGCCGTGAGATGAACACTGAAGCTTTCTTT.

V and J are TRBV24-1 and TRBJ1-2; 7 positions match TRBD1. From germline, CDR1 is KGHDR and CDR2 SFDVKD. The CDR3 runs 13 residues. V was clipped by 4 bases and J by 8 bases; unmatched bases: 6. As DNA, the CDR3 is TGTGCCACCAGTGAGTACAGGGGTCGCGGCTACACCTTC. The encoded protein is CATSEYRGRGYTF.

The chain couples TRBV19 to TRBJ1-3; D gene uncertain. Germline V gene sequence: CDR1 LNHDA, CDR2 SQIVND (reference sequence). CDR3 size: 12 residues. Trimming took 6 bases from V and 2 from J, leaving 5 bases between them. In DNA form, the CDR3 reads TGTGCCAGTAGGGTGACTGGAAACACCATATATTTT. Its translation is CASRVTGNTIYF. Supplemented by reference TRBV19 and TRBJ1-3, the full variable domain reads DGGITQSPKYLFRKEGQNVTLSCEQNLNHDAMYWYRQDPGQGLRLIYYSQIVNDFQKGDIAEGYSVSREKKESFPLTVTSAQKNPTAFYLCASRVTGNTIYFGEGSWLTVV.